In this sample, the clone carrying this T cell receptor beta chain turned up a few times. The antigen is unknown. The data originate from a study of beta chain features in type 1 diabetes. Expressed TCRB transcripts were sequenced because the entire RNA isolate underwent reverse transcription. TCRdb's table, derived via immunoSEQ multiplex PCR, lists solely in-frame clones and lacks some. This table has 300,000 to 350,000 clones, approximately 13% appearing once. The CDR3 has 13 residues. Germline V gene lookup returns CDR1 SGHNT and CDR2 YYREEE (reference sequence). The germline V and J ends were trimmed by 6 bases and 2 bases, with 11 bases remaining between them. Whole-study findings and limits: TCRB CDR3 length was moderately but significantly reduced in all four CD4+ subsets of Type 1 diabetes patients.

Over 95% purity was reached by all sorted populations. This receptor was taken from a woman aged 18-29 years with type 1 diabetes. The sample was naive CD4+ T cells from blood. V gene TRBV5-4 combines with J gene TRBJ2-5, with D unresolved. For the CDR3, the DNA is TGTGCCAGCACCTTTGATCAGCAAGAGACCCAGTACTTC. This gives the protein CASTFDQQETQYF.